The 24 T cell receptor beta chains listed next were all sequenced from one sample in a study of radiation and T cells in renal cell carcinoma. Clones were sequenced by immunoSEQ multiplex PCR, and TCRdb holds only the in-frame ones, with some missing. Here the sample spans 130,000 or so clones, less than 85% being singletons. Time point described: baseline pretreatment blood. Specified treatment: 15 Gy SBRT to primary tumor, nephrectomy 4 weeks later. The sample was blood, taken from a patient whose treatment included radiotherapy and nephrectomy. The receptors were sampled from a woman in her 50s with renal cell carcinoma.

The chain combines TRBV28 with TRBJ2-3; D not resolved. V was trimmed by 5 bases and J by 9 bases, leaving 18 bases between them. Germline CDR1 reads MDHEN; CDR2 reads SYDVKM. This CDR3 is 14 amino acids long. In DNA form, the CDR3 reads TGTGCCAGCAGTCTCGCTGGCGCAGTCGACACGCAGTATTTT. Protein: CASSLAGAVDTQYF.

V is TRBV19 and J is TRBJ1-1, with D possibly TRBD1 on 5 matching bases. V was trimmed by 0 bases and J by 5 bases, leaving 10 bases between them. CDR3 length equals 14 residues. The germline V gene encodes CDR1 LNHDA and CDR2 SQIVND (reference sequence). The CDR3 here is CASSIDWGGTEAFF. The CDR3 DNA is TGTGCCAGTAGTATAGATTGGGGGGGGACTGAAGCTTTCTTT.

The chain links TRBV5-6 to TRBJ1-2; D possibly corresponds to TRBD1 (5 bases). Trimming took 3 bases from V and 1 from J, leaving 16 bases between them. Germline V gives CDR1 SGHDT, CDR2 YYEEEE. This CDR3 is built from 16 residues. The CDR3 protein is CASSSRYRGGNYGYTF. Written as DNA, the CDR3 is TGTGCCAGCAGCTCCCGCTATCGGGGGGGTAACTATGGCTACACCTTC.

The chain combines TRBV5-1 with TRBJ2-5, with no clear D. The germline V gene has CDR1 SGHRS and CDR2 YFSETQ. This CDR3 is 14 amino acids long. The V end was cut by 0 bases, the J end by 5 bases, with 11 bases between. The CDR3 here is CASSLAMSVETQYF. The CDR3 coding sequence is TGCGCCAGCAGCTTGGCCATGTCCGTGGAGACCCAGTACTTC.

A note on this clone: In the same sample, other DNA sequences code for this CDR3. The rearrangement uses TRBV5-4 and TRBJ1-2, with D possibly being TRBD1 (5 bases). The germline CDR1 and CDR2 sequences are SGHNT and YYREEE (reference sequence). The CDR3 is 13 amino acids. Trimming removed 0 bases at V and 4 bases at J, with 7 bases between. The CDR3 bases are TGTGCCAGCAGCTTGGAGGGGCCCTATGGCTACACCTTC. This sequence encodes CASSLEGPYGYTF.

The chain couples TRBV6-5 to TRBJ1-2; 7 bases are shared with TRBD1. CDR1 and CDR2 from the germline V gene are MNHEY and SVGAGI. Trimming removed 6 bases from V and 8 bases from J; junction bases left unmatched: 12. CDR3 size: 14 residues. CDR3 region: CASRVQGIIGGYTF. The CDR3 DNA reads TGTGCCAGCAGGGTACAGGGGATCATAGGGGGCTACACCTTC.

This chain links TRBV6-5 with TRBJ2-5, with D possibly being TRBD1 (6 bases). Looked up from germline, CDR1 is MNHEY and CDR2 is SVGAGI. V lost 6 bases to trimming and J lost 2 bases, with 13 bases between them. The CDR3 covers 14 residues. The CDR3 DNA sequence: TGTGCCAGCAGACAGGGTAGGGTACAAGAGACCCAGTACTTC. Protein: CASRQGRVQETQYF.

The chain has TRBV4-3 and TRBJ2-7, with TRBD2 matching over 8 bases. Trimming at V came to 6 bases and at J to 2 bases, leaving 6 bases not matched to a gene. The germline V gene has CDR1 LGHNA and CDR2 YSLEER. The CDR3 consists of 14 residues. The CDR3 bases are TGCGCCAGCAGTCTATCGCGGGGGGCCTACGAGCAGTACTTC. Encoded protein: CASSLSRGAYEQYF.

J is TRBJ2-6 and V is TRBV30, with TRBD1 as a possible D gene (6 bases). Per the germline V gene, CDR1 is GTSNPN and CDR2 is SVGIG (reference sequence). V gave up 5 bases and J gave up 2 bases, with 13 bases separating them. The CDR3 sequence is 15 residues long. CDR3 DNA: TGTGCCTGGCAACAGGGATCCCCTGGGGCCAACGTCCTGACTTTC. Its translation is CAWQQGSPGANVLTF. Full variable domain (rest looked up from reference TRBV30 and TRBJ2-6): SQTIHQWPATLVQPVGSPLSLECTVEGTSNPNLYWYRQAAGRGLQLLFYSVGIGQISSEVPQNLSASRPQDRQFILSSKKLLLSDSGFYLCAWQQGSPGANVLTFGAGSRLTVL.

The chain has TRBV10-2 and TRBJ1-1; 7 bases match TRBD1. The CDR3 is 14 amino acids. V dropped 8 bases and J dropped 0; count of bases not matched to a gene: 6. Germline V gives CDR1 WSHSY, CDR2 SAAADI. CDR3 residues: CASRDRTLNTEAFF. In DNA form, the CDR3 reads TGCGCCAGCCGGGACAGAACCTTGAACACTGAAGCTTTCTTT.

The chain carries TRBV30 and TRBJ2-7, with TRBD2 identical over 7 bases. CDR1 and CDR2 (germline): GTSNPN, SVGIG (reference sequence). The CDR3 spans 14 residues. Losses at the gene ends were 2 bases for V and 3 bases for J; bases not matched to a gene: 7. The CDR3 sequence is CAWSRRGGVYEQYF. The CDR3 nucleotides are TGTGCCTGGAGTCGGAGGGGAGGGGTCTACGAGCAGTACTTC.

The CDR3 reads CASGRDRSTDTQYF. As DNA, the CDR3 is TGTGCCAGCGGCCGGGACAGAAGCACAGATACGCAGTATTTT. J is TRBJ2-3 and V is TRBV6-6; the match to TRBD1 covers 7 bases. CDR3 length: 14 residues. The junction had 5 bases not matched to a gene; V was cut back by 8 bases and J by 0 bases. Germline-derived CDR1 and CDR2 are MNHNY and SVGAGI (reference sequence).

This chain connects TRBV11-2 to TRBJ2-1, with D tentatively TRBD1 (6 bases). CDR3 length: 16 residues. V was clipped by 6 bases and J by 4 bases, with 19 bases between them. Germline V gene lookup returns CDR1 SGHAT and CDR2 FQNNGV. As DNA, the CDR3 is TGTGCCAGCAGGTCCACGTTTGGGACACCATACAATGAGCAGTTCTTC. This codes for CASRSTFGTPYNEQFF.

The V and J genes are TRBV7-9 and TRBJ2-7, with TRBD1 identical over 8 bases. This CDR3 is 16 amino acids long. V lost 5 bases to trimming and J lost 2 bases; unmatched junction nucleotides: 11. Looked up from germline, CDR1 is SEHNR and CDR2 is FQNEAQ (reference sequence). The CDR3 nucleotides are TGTGCCAGCAGCACCCAGAGGACAGGGCTGACCTACGAGCAGTACTTC. This encodes CASSTQRTGLTYEQYF.

This clone was counted between two and nine times. This sequence joins TRBV6-5 and TRBJ1-2; tentatively, D is TRBD1 (5 bases). V lost 0 bases and J lost 2, with 7 bases in between. CDR3 length equals 14 residues. CDR1 is MNHEY, CDR2 SVGAGI, per germline. The DNA for the CDR3 is TGTGCCAGCAGTTACTCTGGGGGAAACTATGGCTACACCTTC. Translated: CASSYSGGNYGYTF.

J is TRBJ1-2 and V is TRBV28; TRBD1 agrees at 10 bases. Germline V gene sequence: CDR1 MDHEN, CDR2 SYDVKM. V shed 5 bases and J 7 bases; nucleotides not matched to a gene: 7. This CDR3 contains 14 residues. The CDR3 DNA is TGTGCCAGCAGTCGGGACAGGGGAGCGGCTGGCTACACCTTC. Translated, it gives CASSRDRGAAGYTF.

This clone was detected only once. This chain joins TRBV19 and TRBJ2-3, with 10 bases lining up with TRBD1. The CDR3 is made up of 14 amino acids. V lost 9 bases to trimming and J lost 6 bases; unmatched junction nucleotides: 9. The V gene's germline CDR1 is LNHDA and CDR2 SQIVND (reference sequence). CDR3 sequence (DNA): TGTGCCAGCCAGAGACAGGGGGCAAGGGATACGCAGTATTTT. Its translation: CASQRQGARDTQYF.

The gene calls are TRBV7-2 and TRBJ2-7; no definite D call. Trimming cost V 2 bases and J 3 bases, with 11 bases left between them. This CDR3 contains 14 residues. CDR1 SGHTA and CDR2 FQGNSA come from the germline V gene. This CDR3 reads CASSLRQAGYEQYF. Here the CDR3 DNA reads TGTGCCAGCAGCTTAAGGCAGGCAGGCTACGAGCAGTACTTC.

The V call is TRBV6-6, the J call TRBJ2-3; TRBD2 might be the D (5 bases). Trimming pared 7 bases from V and 6 bases from J, leaving 14 bases between. CDR1 is MNHNY, CDR2 SVGAGI, per germline (reference sequence). The CDR3 is 13 amino acids. CDR3 loop: CASIPAGGDTQYF. As DNA, the CDR3 is TGTGCCAGCATCCCGGCGGGTGGGGATACGCAGTATTTT.

The V call is TRBV6-1, the J call TRBJ1-5; D is uncertain. V dropped 4 bases and J dropped 4 bases, with 17 bases sitting between them. Germline CDR1 is MNHNS and CDR2 is SASEGT. This CDR3 is 16 amino acids long. The CDR3: CASSGGTEIINQPQHF. For the CDR3, the DNA is TGTGCCAGCAGTGGGGGAACAGAGATCATTAATCAGCCCCAGCATTTT.

This chain's CDR3 is CASSFWGQRGKTYEQYF. In nucleotides, the CDR3 is TGTGCCAGCAGCTTTTGGGGGCAGAGAGGGAAGACCTACGAGCAGTACTTC. The chain recombines TRBV5-7 with TRBJ2-7; TRBD1 might be the D (6 bases). TRBV5-7 carries the ORF label, with uncertain function. Trimming cost V 2 bases and J 2 bases, with 20 bases left between them. There are 17 residues in the CDR3.

J is TRBJ2-2 and V is TRBV27; 9 nucleotides align to TRBD1. The V and J ends lost 5 bases and 4 bases, in that order; junction bases with no gene match: 2. The CDR3 is made up of 14 amino acids. From germline, CDR1 is MNHEY and CDR2 SMNVEV (reference sequence). CDR3 sequence (DNA): TGTGCCAGCAGTCTGGGACAGGGCACCGGGGAGCTGTTTTTT. Amino acid sequence: CASSLGQGTGELFF.

The chain has TRBV27 and TRBJ2-7; D not certain. V lost 2 bases, J lost 2 bases, and 1 base lay in between. The CDR3 loop spans 11 amino acids. Germline CDR1 and CDR2: MNHEY and SMNVEV (reference sequence). The CDR3 sequence is CASSLAYEQYF. As DNA, the CDR3 is TGTGCCAGCAGTTTAGCCTACGAGCAGTACTTC.

This clone is a singleton in its sample. The gene calls are TRBV30 and TRBJ2-3; D gene uncertain. This CDR3 spans 11 amino acids. Trimming took 4 bases from V and 6 from J, leaving 8 bases between them. Germline assignment: CDR1 GTSNPN and CDR2 SVGIG (reference sequence). The CDR3 sequence is CAWMNMDTQYF. The CDR3 nucleotides read TGTGCCTGGATGAATATGGATACGCAGTATTTT.